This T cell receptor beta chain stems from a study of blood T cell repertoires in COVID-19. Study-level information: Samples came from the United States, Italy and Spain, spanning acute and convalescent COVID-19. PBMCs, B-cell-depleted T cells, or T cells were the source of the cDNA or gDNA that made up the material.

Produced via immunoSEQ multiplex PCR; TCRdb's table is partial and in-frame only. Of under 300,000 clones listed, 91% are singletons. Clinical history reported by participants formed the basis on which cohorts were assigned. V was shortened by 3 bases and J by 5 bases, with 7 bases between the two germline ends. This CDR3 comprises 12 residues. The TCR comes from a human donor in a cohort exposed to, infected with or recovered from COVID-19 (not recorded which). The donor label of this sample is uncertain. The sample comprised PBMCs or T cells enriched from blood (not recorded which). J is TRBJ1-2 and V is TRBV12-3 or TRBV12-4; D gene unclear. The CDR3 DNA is TGTGCCAGCAGTTTCTCCTTTTATGGCTACACCTTC. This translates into CASSFSFYGYTF.